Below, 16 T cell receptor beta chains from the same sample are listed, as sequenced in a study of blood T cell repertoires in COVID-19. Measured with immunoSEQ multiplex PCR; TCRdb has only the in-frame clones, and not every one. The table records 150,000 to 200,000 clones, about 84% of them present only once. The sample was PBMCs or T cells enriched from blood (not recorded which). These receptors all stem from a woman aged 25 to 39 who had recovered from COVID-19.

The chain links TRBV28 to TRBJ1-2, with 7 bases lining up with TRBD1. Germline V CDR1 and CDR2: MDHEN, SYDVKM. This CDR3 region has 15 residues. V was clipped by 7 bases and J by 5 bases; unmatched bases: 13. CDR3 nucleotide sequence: TGTGCCAGCAATTCCTGGCAACGGGACAGTTATGGCTACACCTTC. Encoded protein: CASNSWQRDSYGYTF.

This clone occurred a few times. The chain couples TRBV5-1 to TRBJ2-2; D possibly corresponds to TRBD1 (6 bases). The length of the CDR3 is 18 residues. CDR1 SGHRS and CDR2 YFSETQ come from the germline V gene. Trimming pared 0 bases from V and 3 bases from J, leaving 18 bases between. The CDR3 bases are TGCGCCAGCAGCTTGGGGCCCCTTGGGGGCGCTGACACCGGGGAGCTGTTTTTT. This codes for CASSLGPLGGADTGELFF.

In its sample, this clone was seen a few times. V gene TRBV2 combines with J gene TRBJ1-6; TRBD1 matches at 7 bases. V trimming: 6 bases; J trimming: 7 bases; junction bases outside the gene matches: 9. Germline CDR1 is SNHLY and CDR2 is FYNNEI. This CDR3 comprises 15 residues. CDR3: CASSGQVSWNSPLHF. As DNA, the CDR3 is TGTGCCAGCAGCGGACAGGTCTCCTGGAATTCACCCCTCCACTTT. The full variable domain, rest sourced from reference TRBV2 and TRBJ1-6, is EPEVTQTPSHQVTQMGQEVILRCVPISNHLYFYWYRQILGQKVEFLVSFYNNEISEKSEIFDDQFSVERPDGSNFTLKIRSTKLEDSAMYFCASSGQVSWNSPLHFGNGTRLTVT.

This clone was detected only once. The CDR3 nucleotides read TGTGCCAGCAGCTTAGCGGCTAGCGGGAGGAGAGGTGAGCAGTTCTTC. Encoded protein: CASSLAASGRRGEQFF. This chain joins TRBV7-2 and TRBJ2-1; TRBD2 matches 11 bases. The length of the CDR3 is 16 residues. Germline trimming cut 0 bases from V and 9 bases from J; bases unmatched to any gene: 7. From germline, CDR1 is SGHTA and CDR2 FQGNSA. Full variable domain (missing parts from reference TRBV7-2 and TRBJ2-1): GAGVSQSPSNKVTEKGKDVELRCDPISGHTALYWYRQSLGQGLEFLIYFQGNSAPDKSGLPSDRFSAERTGGSVSTLTIQRTQQEDSAVYLCASSLAASGRRGEQFFGPGTRLTVL.

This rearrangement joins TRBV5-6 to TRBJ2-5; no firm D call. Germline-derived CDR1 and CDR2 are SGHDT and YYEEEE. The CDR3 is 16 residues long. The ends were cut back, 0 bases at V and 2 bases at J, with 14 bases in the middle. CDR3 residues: CASSLVGRQAQETQYF. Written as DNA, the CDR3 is TGTGCCAGCAGCTTGGTGGGTCGGCAGGCTCAAGAGACCCAGTACTTC.

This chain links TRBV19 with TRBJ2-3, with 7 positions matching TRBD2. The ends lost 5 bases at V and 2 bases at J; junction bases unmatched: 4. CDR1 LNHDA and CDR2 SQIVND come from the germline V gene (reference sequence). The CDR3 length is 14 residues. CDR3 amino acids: CASSPSGYTDTQYF. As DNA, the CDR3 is TGTGCCAGTAGTCCTAGCGGATACACAGATACGCAGTATTTT.

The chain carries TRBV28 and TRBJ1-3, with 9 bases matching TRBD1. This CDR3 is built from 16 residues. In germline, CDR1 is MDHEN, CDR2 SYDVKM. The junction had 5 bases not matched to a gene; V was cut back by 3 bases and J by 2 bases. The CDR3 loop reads CASSFLQGAAGNTIYF. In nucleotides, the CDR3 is TGTGCCAGCAGTTTTCTACAGGGGGCGGCTGGAAACACCATATATTTT.

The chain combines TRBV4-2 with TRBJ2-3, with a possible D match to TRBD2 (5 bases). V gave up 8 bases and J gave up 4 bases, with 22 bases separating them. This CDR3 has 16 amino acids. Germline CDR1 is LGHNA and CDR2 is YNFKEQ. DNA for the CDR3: TGTGCCAGCTCTCAGCGGTTCTCCGAGGTGGCAGATACGCAGTATTTT. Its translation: CASSQRFSEVADTQYF.

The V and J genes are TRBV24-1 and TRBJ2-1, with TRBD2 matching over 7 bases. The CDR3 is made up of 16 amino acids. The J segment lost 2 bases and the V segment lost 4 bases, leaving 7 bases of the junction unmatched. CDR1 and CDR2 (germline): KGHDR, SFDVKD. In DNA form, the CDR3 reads TGTGCCACCAGTGACCGAAAAAGCGGGACCTACAATGAGCAGTTCTTC. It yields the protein CATSDRKSGTYNEQFF.

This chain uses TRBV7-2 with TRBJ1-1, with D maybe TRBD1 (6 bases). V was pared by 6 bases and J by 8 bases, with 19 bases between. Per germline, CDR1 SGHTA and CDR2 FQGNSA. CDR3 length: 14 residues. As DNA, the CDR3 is TGTGCCAGCAGACCCGGGTGGGGGGGCGACGAAGCTTTCTTT. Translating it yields CASRPGWGGDEAFF.

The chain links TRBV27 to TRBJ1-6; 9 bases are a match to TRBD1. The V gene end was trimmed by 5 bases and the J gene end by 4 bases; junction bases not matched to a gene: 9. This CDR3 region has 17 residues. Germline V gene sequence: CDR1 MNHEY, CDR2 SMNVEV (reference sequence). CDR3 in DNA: TGTGCCAGCAGTAAAACGACAGGGGGGTTTTATAATTCACCCCTCCACTTT. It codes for CASSKTTGGFYNSPLHF.

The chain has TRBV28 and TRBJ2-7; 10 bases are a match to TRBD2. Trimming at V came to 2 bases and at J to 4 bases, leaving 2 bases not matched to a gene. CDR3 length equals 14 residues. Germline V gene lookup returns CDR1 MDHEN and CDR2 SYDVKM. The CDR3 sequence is CASSLQREGYEQYF. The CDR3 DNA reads TGTGCCAGCAGTTTACAGCGGGAGGGATACGAGCAGTACTTC.

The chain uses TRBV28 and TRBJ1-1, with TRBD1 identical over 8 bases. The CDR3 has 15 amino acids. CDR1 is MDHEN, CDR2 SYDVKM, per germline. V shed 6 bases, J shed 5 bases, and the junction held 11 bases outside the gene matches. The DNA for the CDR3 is TGTGCCAGCAGGCCGCCCGACAGGGGCTATACTGAAGCTTTCTTT. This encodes CASRPPDRGYTEAFF.

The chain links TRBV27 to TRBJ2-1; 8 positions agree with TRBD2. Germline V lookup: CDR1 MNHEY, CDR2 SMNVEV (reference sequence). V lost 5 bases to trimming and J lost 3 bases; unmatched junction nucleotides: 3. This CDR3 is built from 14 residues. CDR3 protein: CASSPGTSYNEQFF. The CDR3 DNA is TGTGCCAGCAGTCCCGGGACTAGCTACAATGAGCAGTTCTTC.

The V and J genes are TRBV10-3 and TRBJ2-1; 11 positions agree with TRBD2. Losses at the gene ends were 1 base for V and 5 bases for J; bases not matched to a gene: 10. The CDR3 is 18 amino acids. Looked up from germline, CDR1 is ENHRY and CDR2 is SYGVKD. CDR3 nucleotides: TGTGCCATCAGTGAGTACACTGGGGGACTAGCGGCAAACAATGAGCAGTTCTTC. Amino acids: CAISEYTGGLAANNEQFF.

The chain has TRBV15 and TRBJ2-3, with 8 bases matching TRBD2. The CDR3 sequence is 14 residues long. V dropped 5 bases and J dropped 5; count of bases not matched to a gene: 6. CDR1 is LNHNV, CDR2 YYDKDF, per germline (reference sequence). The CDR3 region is CATSGREVIDTQYF. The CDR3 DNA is TGTGCCACCAGCGGGCGGGAGGTCATAGATACGCAGTATTTT.